This passage covers 28 T cell receptor beta chains from one sample sequenced in a study of cytomegalovirus exposure and HLA in healthy donors. The data were produced by immunoSEQ multiplex PCR, yet TCRdb's version contains in-frame clones alone and is incomplete. Here the sample spans 250,000 to 300,000 clones, 90% being singletons. Source material: PBMCs. Receptors originate from a young woman in good health and CMV-seronegative.

The chain joins TRBV28 to TRBJ1-1; TRBD1 matches 8 bases. The CDR3 loop spans 15 amino acids. The V gene end was trimmed by 1 base and the J gene end by 4 bases; junction bases not matched to a gene: 5. Germline V gene sequence: CDR1 MDHEN, CDR2 SYDVKM. For the CDR3, the DNA is TGTGCCAGCAGTTTATCTGGACAGGGACGCACTGAAGCTTTCTTT. Translating it yields CASSLSGQGRTEAFF.

V usage is TRBV27 and J usage is TRBJ2-7; 9 bases align to TRBD2. The V gene end was trimmed by 0 bases and the J gene end by 3 bases; junction bases not matched to a gene: 3. The CDR3 is 15 amino acids. CDR1 MNHEY and CDR2 SMNVEV come from the germline V gene (reference sequence). The chain's CDR3 is CASSLSASGVYEQYF. The CDR3, as DNA: TGTGCCAGCAGTTTATCTGCTAGCGGGGTCTACGAGCAGTACTTC.

In its sample, this clone was seen once. CDR3 bases: TGTGCCACCACGGTGGTGGCAGGGGCCCTGACCTACGAGCAGTACTTC. Encoded protein: CATTVVAGALTYEQYF. The chain couples TRBV10-3 to TRBJ2-7, with D perhaps matching TRBD1 (6 bases). The CDR3 runs 16 residues. The germline V gene encodes CDR1 ENHRY and CDR2 SYGVKD. Trimming removed 10 bases from V and 2 bases from J, with 24 bases in between.

The V and J genes are TRBV5-1 and TRBJ1-3; weak D call: TRBD1 (5 bases). The germline V gene encodes CDR1 SGHRS and CDR2 YFSETQ. CDR3 length: 14 residues. V dropped 2 bases and J dropped 4 bases, with 10 bases sitting between them. The CDR3 region is CASSFIGAGNTIYF. The CDR3 region has the DNA TGCGCCAGCAGCTTTATTGGGGCCGGAAACACCATATATTTT.

Concerning this clone: The junction shows a germline mismatch at one end, possibly a read error. The rearrangement joins TRBV11-2 to TRBJ1-2; D may be TRBD1 (6 bases). CDR1 is SGHAT and CDR2 is FQNNGV in the germline V gene. The CDR3 is 15 amino acids. CDR3 protein: CAISGTLNTNYGYTF. CDR3 coding DNA: TGTGCCATCAGCGGGACACTGAATACTAACTATGGCTACACCTTC.

The chain uses TRBV6-6 and TRBJ2-1; 10 bases align to TRBD1. The CDR3 runs 15 residues. In germline, CDR1 is MNHNY, CDR2 SVGAGI (reference sequence). With 0 bases clipped from V and 12 bases from J, the junction kept 8 bases outside the gene matches. The DNA of the CDR3 is TGTGCCAGCAGTTACTCGAAGTTAGGGGACAGGGGGCAGTTCTTC. Protein: CASSYSKLGDRGQFF.

This clone appeared once. This chain links TRBV27 with TRBJ2-1, with D tentatively TRBD2 (5 bases). The CDR3 is made up of 15 amino acids. The germline CDR1 and CDR2 sequences are MNHEY and SMNVEV (reference sequence). V lost 6 bases and J lost 6, with 18 bases in between. The CDR3 is CASRLTLEGSNEQFF. CDR3 in DNA: TGTGCCAGCAGACTGACATTGGAAGGGAGCAATGAGCAGTTCTTC.

The V call is TRBV5-6, the J call TRBJ1-5; D unresolved. Germline CDR1 SGHDT, CDR2 YYEEEE. Trimming shortened V by 0 bases and J by 6 bases, and 13 bases separated the two germline ends. The CDR3 totals 15 residues. DNA for the CDR3: TGTGCCAGCAGCTTGGCGGGGAGGCTGGGTCAGCCCCAGCATTTT. It yields the protein CASSLAGRLGQPQHF.

The V and J genes are TRBV6-5 and TRBJ2-2; tentatively, D is TRBD2 (5 bases). This CDR3 comprises 16 residues. Trimming pared 0 bases from V and 6 bases from J, leaving 14 bases between. From germline, CDR1 is MNHEY and CDR2 SVGAGI. The CDR3 coding sequence is TGTGCCAGCAGTTACTCGAAGAGGGTCTCGTCCGGGGAGCTGTTTTTT. Translated, it gives CASSYSKRVSSGELFF.

This sequence joins TRBV18 and TRBJ1-1; 12 bases map to TRBD1. V gave up 5 bases and J gave up 4 bases; unmatched junction bases: 2. CDR3 length: 14 residues. In germline, CDR1 is KGHSH, CDR2 LQKENI. DNA for the CDR3: TGTGCCAGCTCATCGGGACAGGGGGCCACTGAAGCTTTCTTT. This codes for CASSSGQGATEAFF. The full variable domain, in which reference TRBV18 and TRBJ1-1 provide the parts outside the CDR3, is NAGVMQNPRHLVRRRGQEARLRCSPMKGHSHVYWYRQLPEEGLKFMVYLQKENIIDESGMPKERFSAEFPKEGPSILRIQQVVRGDSAAYFCASSSGQGATEAFFGQGTRLTVV.

The chain joins TRBV14 to TRBJ2-3, with a weak D call TRBD2 (5 bases). The germline gives CDR1 SGHDN, CDR2 FVKESK. The CDR3 contains 12 residues. The V end lost 1 base, the J end lost 8 bases, and 7 bases lay between the germline ends. As DNA, the CDR3 is TGTGCCAGCAGCCAAGTCCGGGGTACGCAGTATTTT. Translating it yields CASSQVRGTQYF.

The V gene is TRBV7-9, the J gene TRBJ1-5, with TRBD1 matching 8 bases. The CDR3 length is 15 residues. V lost 3 bases and J lost 2; bases outside the gene matches: 3. CDR1 is SEHNR and CDR2 is FQNEAQ in the germline V gene (reference sequence). As DNA, the CDR3 is TGTGCCAGCAGCTTCGCAGGGGGCGGCAATCAGCCCCAGCATTTT. This gives the protein CASSFAGGGNQPQHF.

CDR3 protein: CASSQGQRPSVEPQHF. The DNA for the CDR3 is TGCGCCAGCAGCCAAGGACAGCGACCGTCTGTCGAGCCCCAGCATTTT. This chain joins TRBV4-1 and TRBJ1-5; a possible D gene is TRBD1 (5 bases). The CDR3 is 16 residues long. Germline assignment: CDR1 MGHRA and CDR2 YSYEKL. V was shortened by 1 base and J by 8 bases, with 18 bases between the two germline ends.

The chain uses TRBV10-3 and TRBJ2-1; 8 positions agree with TRBD1. Germline V CDR1 and CDR2: ENHRY, SYGVKD. The CDR3 totals 15 residues. With 6 bases clipped from V and 7 bases from J, the junction kept 11 bases outside the gene matches. The CDR3 DNA reads as TGTGCCATCAGCCGCAACGGACAGGGATCGAATGAGCAGTTCTTC. It specifies CAISRNGQGSNEQFF.

The V call is TRBV7-2, the J call TRBJ2-3, with a weak D call TRBD1 (6 bases). The CDR3 contains 14 residues. From germline, CDR1 is SGHTA and CDR2 FQGNSA. V lost 5 bases, J lost 2 bases, and 11 bases lay in between. The CDR3 sequence: CASSRTVLTDTQYF. The CDR3 DNA reads TGTGCCAGCAGCAGGACAGTCCTCACAGATACGCAGTATTTT.

The chain recombines TRBV4-3 with TRBJ1-3; D remains ambiguous. V lost 0 bases and J 0 bases, leaving 12 bases between the germline ends. This CDR3 is built from 17 residues. Germline V gives CDR1 LGHNA, CDR2 YSLEER. In DNA form, the CDR3 reads TGCGCCAGCAGCCAAGATCTTATACAGATCTCTGGAAACACCATATATTTT. This gives the protein CASSQDLIQISGNTIYF.

The chain links TRBV28 to TRBJ1-4; 7 nucleotides line up with TRBD1. CDR1 and CDR2 from the germline V gene are MDHEN and SYDVKM. The trim removed 6 bases at V and 7 bases at J, leaving 11 bases unmatched. The CDR3 extends over 15 amino acids. CDR3 amino acids: CASSTQGMGGEKLFF. The CDR3 DNA reads TGTGCCAGCAGCACACAGGGGATGGGGGGTGAAAAACTGTTTTTT.

This chain links TRBV14 with TRBJ1-5; 7 nucleotides agree with TRBD1. Germline CDR1 reads SGHDN; CDR2 reads FVKESK. The ends lost 4 bases at V and 0 bases at J; junction bases unmatched: 3. This CDR3 has 15 amino acids. CDR3 protein: CASSRGQYSNQPQHF. The CDR3 region has the DNA TGTGCCAGCAGCCGGGGACAGTATAGCAATCAGCCCCAGCATTTT. Complete variable domain (other parts from reference TRBV14 and TRBJ1-5): EAGVTQFPSHSVIEKGQTVTLRCDPISGHDNLYWYRRVMGKEIKFLLHFVKESKQDESGMPNNRFLAERTGGTYSTLKVQPAELEDSGVYFCASSRGQYSNQPQHFGDGTRLSIL.

J is TRBJ2-3 and V is TRBV19; D is possibly TRBD1 (5 bases). Trimming stripped 4 bases from V and 4 bases from J, with 12 bases between. In germline, CDR1 is LNHDA, CDR2 SQIVND (reference sequence). The CDR3 is 14 amino acids. The CDR3 DNA is TGTGCCAGTAGTAGCTTTCAGGGCCCAGATACGCAGTATTTT. This encodes CASSSFQGPDTQYF.

The chain combines TRBV6-5 with TRBJ2-7; 8 bases match TRBD1. CDR3 length: 13 amino acids. The germline V gene encodes CDR1 MNHEY and CDR2 SVGAGI. V shed 10 bases, J shed 1 base, and the junction held 6 bases outside the gene matches. CDR3 residues: CATTGDASYEQYF. CDR3 coding DNA: TGTGCCACGACAGGGGACGCTTCCTACGAGCAGTACTTC.

This clone was observed a few times. The J gene is TRBJ1-2, the V gene TRBV30; D is possibly TRBD1 (5 bases). Germline values: CDR1 GTSNPN, CDR2 SVGIG (reference sequence). Trimming removed 2 bases from V and 4 bases from J, with 14 bases in between. The CDR3 is 14 residues long. This chain's CDR3 is CAWSRAGGGYGYTF. CDR3 bases: TGTGCCTGGAGTCGGGCAGGCGGGGGCTATGGCTACACCTTC.

Here the CDR3 DNA reads TGTGCCTGGAGTAAGGGTTGGGTGGGGCACTACGAGCAGTACTTC. Encoded protein: CAWSKGWVGHYEQYF. This chain uses TRBV30 with TRBJ2-7; D possibly corresponds to TRBD1 (5 bases). The CDR3 sequence is 15 residues long. V dropped 2 bases and J dropped 3 bases, with 17 bases sitting between them. Germline V lookup: CDR1 GTSNPN, CDR2 SVGIG (reference sequence).

The CDR3 region is CASSVGGGNYEQYF. CDR3 nucleotide sequence: TGTGCCAGCAGCGTAGGTGGGGGGAATTACGAGCAGTACTTC. The chain has TRBV9 and TRBJ2-7; D possibly corresponds to TRBD2 (6 bases). CDR3 length equals 14 residues. Trimming shortened V by 0 bases and J by 4 bases, and 11 bases separated the two germline ends. Germline V lookup: CDR1 SGDLS, CDR2 YYNGEE.

This rearrangement joins TRBV6-6 to TRBJ2-7; possible D gene TRBD1, 6 bases. The CDR3 contains 15 residues. Germline V gives CDR1 MNHNY, CDR2 SVGAGI (reference sequence). Trimming pared 0 bases from V and 2 bases from J, leaving 11 bases between. For the CDR3, the DNA is TGTGCCAGCAGTTACTCTAGAGCAGGGGCCTACGAGCAGTACTTC. Translation: CASSYSRAGAYEQYF.

The CDR3 reads CASSTGGNTDTQYF. The DNA for the CDR3 is TGTGCCAGCAGTACCGGGGGTAACACAGATACGCAGTATTTT. This rearrangement joins TRBV27 to TRBJ2-3; D is perhaps TRBD2 (6 bases). The CDR3 consists of 14 residues. V lost 5 bases to trimming and J lost 2 bases, with 11 bases between them. CDR1 and CDR2 (germline): MNHEY, SMNVEV (reference sequence).

J is TRBJ1-1 and V is TRBV6-6; D is possibly TRBD1 (5 bases). Germline values: CDR1 MNHNY, CDR2 SVGAGI (reference sequence). V dropped 0 bases and J dropped 2 bases, with 10 bases sitting between them. The CDR3 length is 15 residues. CDR3 nucleotides: TGTGCCAGCAGTTACTCGGCGACAGTCAACACTGAAGCTTTCTTT. Its protein product is CASSYSATVNTEAFF.

This sequence joins TRBV13 and TRBJ2-5, with TRBD2 matching 11 bases. Germline CDR1 PRHDT, CDR2 FYEKMQ (reference sequence). V lost 7 bases, J lost 2 bases, and 9 bases stayed unmatched. The CDR3 contains 16 residues. The CDR3 loop reads CASTRWASGGQETQYF. The CDR3 DNA reads TGTGCCAGCACAAGGTGGGCTAGCGGGGGGCAAGAGACCCAGTACTTC.

V and J are TRBV6-5 and TRBJ2-7; TRBD2 aligns across 8 bases. Germline trimming cut 5 bases from V and 2 bases from J; bases unmatched to any gene: 8. This CDR3 comprises 15 residues. CDR1 and CDR2 (germline): MNHEY, SVGAGI. CDR3 residues: CASSPGGVYPYEQYF. Written as DNA, the CDR3 is TGTGCCAGCAGTCCGGGGGGGGTTTATCCCTACGAGCAGTACTTC.